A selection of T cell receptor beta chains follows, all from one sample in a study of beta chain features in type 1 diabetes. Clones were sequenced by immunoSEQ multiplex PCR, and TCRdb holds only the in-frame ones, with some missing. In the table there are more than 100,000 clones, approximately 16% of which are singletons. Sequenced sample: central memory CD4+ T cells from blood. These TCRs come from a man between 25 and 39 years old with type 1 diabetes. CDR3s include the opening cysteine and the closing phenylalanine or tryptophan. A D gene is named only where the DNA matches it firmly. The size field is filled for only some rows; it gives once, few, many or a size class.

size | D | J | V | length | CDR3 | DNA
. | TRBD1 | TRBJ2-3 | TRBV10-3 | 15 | CAIRPGTANTDTQYF | TGTGCCATCAGGCCCGGGACAGCCAACACAGATACGCAGTATTTT
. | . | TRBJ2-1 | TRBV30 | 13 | CAWSKGPYNEQFF | TGTGCCTGGAGTAAGGGTCCCTACAATGAGCAGTTCTTC
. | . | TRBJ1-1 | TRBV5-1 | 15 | CASSLDPGSDTEAFF | TGCGCCAGCAGCTTGGATCCCGGATCCGACACTGAAGCTTTCTTT
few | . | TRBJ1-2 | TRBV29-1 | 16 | CSVEEETVPTRGGYTF | TGCAGCGTTGAGGAGGAGACGGTACCGACAAGAGGAGGCTACACCTTC
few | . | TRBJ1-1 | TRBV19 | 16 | CASSIQGASMGTEAFF | TGTGCCAGTAGTATACAAGGGGCGTCCATGGGCACTGAAGCTTTCTTT
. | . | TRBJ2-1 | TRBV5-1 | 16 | CASSLAMNRAYNEQFF | TGCGCCAGCAGCTTGGCCATGAACAGGGCTTACAATGAGCAGTTCTTC
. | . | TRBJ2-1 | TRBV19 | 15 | CASSTPRVGDNEQFF | TGTGCCAGTAGCACCCCCCGAGTGGGTGACAATGAGCAGTTCTTC
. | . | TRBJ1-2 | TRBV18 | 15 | CASSPEHPPNYGYTF | TGTGCCAGCTCACCCGAACACCCCCCTAACTATGGCTACACCTTC
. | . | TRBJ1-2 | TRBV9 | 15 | CASSPQVEFNYGYTF | TGTGCCAGCAGCCCTCAAGTAGAATTTAACTATGGCTACACCTTC
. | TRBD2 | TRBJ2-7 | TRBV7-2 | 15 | CASSPRTSGAYEQYF | TGTGCCAGCAGCCCGCGGACTAGCGGGGCCTACGAGCAGTACTTC
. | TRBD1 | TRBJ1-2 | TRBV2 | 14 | CASRTETGVDDYTF | TGTGCCAGCAGAACCGAGACAGGGGTGGATGACTACACCTTC
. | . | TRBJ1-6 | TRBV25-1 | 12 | CASNRNNSPLHF | TGTGCCAGCAACAGGAATAATTCACCCCTCCACTTT
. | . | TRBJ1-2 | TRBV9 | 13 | CASSVDGVYGYTF | TGTGCCAGCAGCGTAGACGGAGTCTATGGCTACACCTTC
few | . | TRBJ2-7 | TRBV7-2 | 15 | CASSFLASPTYEQYF | TGTGCCAGCAGCTTCTTGGCCAGTCCGACCTACGAGCAGTACTTC
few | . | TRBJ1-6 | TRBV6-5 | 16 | CASSYSRWAGNSPLHF | TGTGCCAGCAGTTACTCGAGATGGGCAGGGAATTCACCCCTCCACTTT
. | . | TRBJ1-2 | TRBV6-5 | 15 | CASSYSGDSYRGYTF | TGTGCCAGCAGTTACTCAGGGGACTCCTATCGAGGCTACACCTTC
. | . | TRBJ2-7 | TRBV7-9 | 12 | CASSPSASEQYF | TGTGCCAGCAGCCCCTCCGCGAGTGAGCAGTACTTC
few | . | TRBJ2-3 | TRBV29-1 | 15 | CSVISGEAGTDTQYF | TGCAGCGTCATCTCAGGGGAAGCGGGCACAGATACGCAGTATTTT
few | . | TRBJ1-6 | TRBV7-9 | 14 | CASSLEQQNSPLHF | TGTGCCAGCAGCTTAGAGCAGCAAAATTCACCCCTCCACTTT
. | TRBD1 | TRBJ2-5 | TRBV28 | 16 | CASSTAGGGGKETQYF | TGTGCCAGCAGTACCGCAGGGGGCGGCGGGAAAGAGACCCAGTACTTC
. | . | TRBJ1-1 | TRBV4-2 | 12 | CASSQDPAQAFF | TGTGCCAGCAGCCAAGACCCGGCACAAGCTTTCTTT
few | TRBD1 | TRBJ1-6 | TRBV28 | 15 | CASSPWTGENSPLHF | TGTGCCAGCAGTCCCTGGACAGGGGAAAATTCACCCCTCCACTTT
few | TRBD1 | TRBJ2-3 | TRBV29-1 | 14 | CSVGGQGRADTQYF | TGCAGCGTTGGGGGACAGGGGAGGGCAGATACGCAGTATTTT
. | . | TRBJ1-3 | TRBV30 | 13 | CAWAQGAGNTIYF | TGTGCCTGGGCACAGGGTGCTGGAAACACCATATATTTT
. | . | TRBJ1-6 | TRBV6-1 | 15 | CATATGVRSNSPLHF | TGTGCCACCGCGACGGGGGTGCGATCGAATTCACCCCTCCACTTT
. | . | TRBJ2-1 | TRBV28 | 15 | CASSLGGGSYNEQFF | TGTGCCAGCAGTTTAGGTGGGGGCTCCTACAATGAGCAGTTCTTC
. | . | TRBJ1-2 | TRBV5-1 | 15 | CASSPGRLQVNGYTF | TGCGCCAGCAGCCCCGGCCGGTTGCAGGTCAATGGCTACACCTTC
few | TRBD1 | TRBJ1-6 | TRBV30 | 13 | CAWSGQEYSPLHF | TGTGCCTGGAGCGGACAGGAGTATTCACCCCTCCACTTT
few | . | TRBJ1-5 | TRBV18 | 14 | CASSPGEIVQPQHF | TGTGCCAGCTCACCTGGCGAGATTGTACAGCCCCAGCATTTT
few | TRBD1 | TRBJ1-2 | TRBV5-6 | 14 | CASSRDRVPYGYTF | TGTGCCAGCAGCCGCGACAGGGTCCCGTATGGCTACACCTTC
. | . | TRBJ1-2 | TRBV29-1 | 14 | CSVQGQALGNGYTF | TGCAGCGTCCAAGGGCAGGCCCTGGGGAATGGCTACACCTTC
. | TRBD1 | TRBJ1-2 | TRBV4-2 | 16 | CASSQGQGFEGRGYTF | TGTGCCAGCAGCCAAGGACAGGGGTTTGAAGGTAGAGGCTACACCTTC
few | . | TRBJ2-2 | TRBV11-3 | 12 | CASSLGPGELFF | TGTGCCAGCAGCTTAGGTCCCGGGGAGCTGTTTTTT
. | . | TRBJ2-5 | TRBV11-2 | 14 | CASSRQGLGETQYF | TGTGCCAGCAGTAGGCAAGGCCTTGGGGAGACCCAGTACTTC
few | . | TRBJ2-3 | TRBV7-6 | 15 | CASSEFDKSTDTQYF | TGTGCCAGCAGCGAATTTGACAAAAGCACAGATACGCAGTATTTT
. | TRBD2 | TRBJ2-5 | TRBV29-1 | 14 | CSARAGGAFETQYF | TGCAGCGCCCGGGCGGGGGGGGCTTTTGAGACCCAGTACTTC
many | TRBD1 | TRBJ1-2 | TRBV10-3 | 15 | CAISGYGQGKDGYTF | TGTGCCATCAGTGGGTACGGACAGGGCAAGGATGGCTACACCTTC
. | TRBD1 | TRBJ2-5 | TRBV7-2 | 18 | CASSLVGGQALYQETQYF | TGTGCCAGCAGCTTAGTAGGGGGACAGGCCCTGTACCAAGAGACCCAGTACTTC
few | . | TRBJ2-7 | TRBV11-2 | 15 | CASSKGTRSSYEQYF | TGTGCCAGCAGTAAAGGGACAAGAAGCTCCTACGAGCAGTACTTC
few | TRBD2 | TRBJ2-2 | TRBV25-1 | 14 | CATQSGANTGELFF | TGTGCCACCCAGAGCGGGGCGAACACCGGGGAGCTGTTTTTT
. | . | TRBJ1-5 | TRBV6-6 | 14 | CASSYQGSGQPQHF | TGTGCCAGCAGTTATCAGGGATCTGGACAGCCCCAGCATTTT
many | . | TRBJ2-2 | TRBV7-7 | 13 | CASSLVRAGELFF | TGTGCTAGCAGCTTAGTTCGGGCAGGGGAGCTGTTTTTT
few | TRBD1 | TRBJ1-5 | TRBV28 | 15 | CASRLQGAINQPQHF | TGTGCCAGCAGACTTCAGGGGGCAATCAATCAGCCCCAGCATTTT
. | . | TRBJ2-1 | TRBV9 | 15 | CASSPNGHPGNEQFF | TGTGCCAGCAGCCCTAACGGACACCCTGGAAATGAGCAGTTCTTC
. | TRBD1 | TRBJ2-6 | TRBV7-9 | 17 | CASSLTTGVVGANVLTF | TGTGCCAGCAGCTTAACTACAGGGGTAGTCGGGGCCAACGTCCTGACTTTC
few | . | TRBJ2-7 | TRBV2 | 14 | CASSEARAPYEQYF | TGTGCCAGCAGTGAAGCCAGGGCCCCTTACGAGCAGTACTTC
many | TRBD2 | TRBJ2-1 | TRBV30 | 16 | CAWSAGTSGGANEQFF | TGTGCCTGGAGTGCCGGAACTAGCGGGGGGGCCAATGAGCAGTTCTTC
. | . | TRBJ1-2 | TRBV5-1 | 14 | CASSLTGQEYGYTF | TGCGCCAGCAGCTTGACAGGTCAGGAGTATGGCTACACCTTC
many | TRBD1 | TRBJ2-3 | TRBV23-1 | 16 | CASSQTTTGKTDTQYF | TGCGCCAGCAGTCAAACGACGACAGGGAAGACAGATACGCAGTATTTT